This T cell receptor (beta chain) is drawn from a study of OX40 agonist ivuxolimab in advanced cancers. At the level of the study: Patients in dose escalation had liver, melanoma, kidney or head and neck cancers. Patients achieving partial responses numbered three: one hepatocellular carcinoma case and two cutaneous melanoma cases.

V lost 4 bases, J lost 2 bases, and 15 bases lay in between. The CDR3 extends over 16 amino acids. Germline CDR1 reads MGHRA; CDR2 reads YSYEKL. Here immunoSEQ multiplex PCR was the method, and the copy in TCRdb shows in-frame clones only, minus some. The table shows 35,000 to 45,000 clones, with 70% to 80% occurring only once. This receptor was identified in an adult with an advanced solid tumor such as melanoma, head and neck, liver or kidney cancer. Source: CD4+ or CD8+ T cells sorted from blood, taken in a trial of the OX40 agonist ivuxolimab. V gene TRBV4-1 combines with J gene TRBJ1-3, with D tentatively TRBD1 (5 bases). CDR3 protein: CASSRGTGGTGNTIYF. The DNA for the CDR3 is TGCGCCAGCAGCCGCGGGACGGGCGGGACTGGAAACACCATATATTTT.